Below, 4 T cell receptor beta chains from the same sample are listed, as sequenced in a study of blood T cell repertoires in COVID-19. Libraries were prepared by immunoSEQ multiplex PCR; TCRdb keeps only in-frame clonotypes and omits some of them. The sample consists of 200,000 to 250,000 clones, over 60% of them appearing once. The material sequenced was peripheral blood. The receptors were sampled from a woman between 65 and 79 years old with acute or convalescent COVID-19.

This chain joins TRBV2 and TRBJ1-1, with TRBD1 matching over 7 bases. J lost 4 bases, V lost 7 bases, and 6 bases had no gene match. The CDR3 length is 13 residues. The germline V gene encodes CDR1 SNHLY and CDR2 FYNNEI. The chain's CDR3 is CASINRGGTEAFF. CDR3 sequence (DNA): TGTGCCAGCATAAACAGGGGAGGCACTGAAGCTTTCTTT.

The chain combines TRBV13 with TRBJ2-1, with D possibly TRBD2 on 6 matching bases. CDR3 length equals 16 residues. V lost 5 bases, J lost 2 bases, and 16 bases lay in between. The V gene's germline CDR1 is PRHDT and CDR2 FYEKMQ (reference sequence). CDR3 region: CASSPSGEAPYNEQFF. In nucleotides, the CDR3 is TGTGCCAGCAGCCCTTCCGGGGAGGCCCCCTACAATGAGCAGTTCTTC. Looking up the rest from reference TRBV13 and TRBJ2-1 gives the full variable domain: AAGVIQSPRHLIKEKRETATLKCYPIPRHDTVYWYQQGPGQDPQFLISFYEKMQSDKGSIPDRFSAQQFSDYHSELNMSSLELGDSALYFCASSPSGEAPYNEQFFGPGTRLTVL.

This clone was found once. This chain links TRBV28 with TRBJ2-7; TRBD1 matches at 10 bases. Germline V gene lookup returns CDR1 MDHEN and CDR2 SYDVKM. This CDR3 contains 15 residues. Trimming cost V 4 bases and J 5 bases; bases outside gene matches: 8. The CDR3: CASSSPTGGFHEQYF. Here the CDR3 DNA reads TGTGCCAGCAGTTCGCCGACAGGGGGCTTCCACGAGCAGTACTTC.

This chain links TRBV2 with TRBJ2-3; no firm D call. Looked up from germline, CDR1 is SNHLY and CDR2 is FYNNEI. Trimming took 6 bases from V and 6 from J, leaving 10 bases between them. The CDR3 contains 12 residues. The CDR3 bases are TGTGCCAGCAGGGCGGCTTGGGATACGCAGTATTTT. Protein: CASRAAWDTQYF.